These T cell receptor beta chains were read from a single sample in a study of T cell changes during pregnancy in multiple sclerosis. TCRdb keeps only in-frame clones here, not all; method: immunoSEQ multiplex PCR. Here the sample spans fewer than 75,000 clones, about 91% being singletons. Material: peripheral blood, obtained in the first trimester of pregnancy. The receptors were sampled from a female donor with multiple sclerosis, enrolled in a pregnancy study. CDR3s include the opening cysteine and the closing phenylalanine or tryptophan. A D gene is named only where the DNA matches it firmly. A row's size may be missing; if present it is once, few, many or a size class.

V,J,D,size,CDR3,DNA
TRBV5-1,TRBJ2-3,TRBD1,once,CASSLVRTGSTDTQYF,TGCGCCAGCAGCTTGGTACGGACAGGTAGCACAGATACGCAGTATTTT
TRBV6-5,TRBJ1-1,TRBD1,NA,CASTSLTGSTEAFF,TGTGCCAGCACCTCGCTGACAGGGTCCACTGAAGCTTTCTTT
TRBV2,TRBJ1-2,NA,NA,CASRVHRDDNGYTF,TGTGCCAGCAGAGTTCACCGGGATGACAATGGCTACACCTTC
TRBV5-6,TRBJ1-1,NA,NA,CASTPTLTSTEAFF,TGTGCCAGCACCCCGACTCTAACGTCCACTGAAGCTTTCTTT
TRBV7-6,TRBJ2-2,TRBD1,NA,CASSFGQGKAGELFF,TGTGCCAGCAGCTTTGGACAGGGTAAAGCCGGGGAGCTGTTTTTT
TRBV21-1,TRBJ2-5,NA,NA,CASILHRGGQETQYF,TGTGCCAGCATCCTACACAGGGGAGGTCAAGAGACCCAGTACTTC
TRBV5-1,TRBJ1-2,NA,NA,CASSSFRGTDYGYTF,TGCGCCAGCAGCTCTTTTCGCGGGACCGACTATGGCTACACCTTC
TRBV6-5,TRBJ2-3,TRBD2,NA,CASSRTSGGTDTQYF,TGTGCCAGCAGTCGGACTAGCGGGGGCACAGATACGCAGTATTTT
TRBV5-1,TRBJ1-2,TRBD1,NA,CASSRSGQGATEYGYTF,TGCGCCAGCAGTAGATCGGGACAGGGGGCAACGGAGTATGGCTACACCTTC
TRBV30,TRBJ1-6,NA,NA,CAWGPGNSPLHF,TGTGCCTGGGGCCCAGGGAATTCACCCCTCCACTTT
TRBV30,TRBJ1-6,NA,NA,CAWRGEGLNSPLHF,TGTGCCTGGAGAGGGGAAGGGCTGAATTCACCCCTCCACTTT
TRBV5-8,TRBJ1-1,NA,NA,CASSHQTGVMNTEAFF,TGTGCCAGCAGCCACCAGACAGGAGTCATGAACACTGAAGCTTTCTTT
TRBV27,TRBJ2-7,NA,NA,CASSLSQTYEQYF,TGTGCCAGCAGTTTATCACAGACCTACGAGCAGTACTTC
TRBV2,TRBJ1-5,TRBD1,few,CASSRRDSNQPQHF,TGTGCCAGCAGTCGACGGGACAGTAATCAGCCCCAGCATTTT
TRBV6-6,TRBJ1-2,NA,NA,CASSTRGGREYGYTF,TGTGCCAGCAGTACCCGCGGGGGGCGGGAGTATGGCTACACCTTC
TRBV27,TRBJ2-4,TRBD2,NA,CASREGAGAKNIQYF,TGTGCCAGCAGGGAGGGAGCGGGGGCCAAAAACATTCAGTACTTC
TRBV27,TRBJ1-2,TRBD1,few,CASSSFDRDRGRPNGYTF,TGTGCCAGCAGTTCCTTCGACCGGGACAGGGGAAGGCCAAATGGCTACACCTTC
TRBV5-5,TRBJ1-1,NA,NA,CASSWSVSTPGGTEAFF,TGTGCCAGCAGCTGGTCGGTGTCTACCCCGGGGGGGACTGAAGCTTTCTTT
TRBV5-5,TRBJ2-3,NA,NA,CASRYAAPITDTQYF,TGTGCCAGCAGATACGCGGCACCTATCACAGATACGCAGTATTTT
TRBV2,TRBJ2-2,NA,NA,CASSSLRGAGELFF,TGTGCCAGCAGCTCCCTAAGGGGCGCCGGGGAGCTGTTTTTT
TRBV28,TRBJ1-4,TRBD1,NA,CASSHRQGANEKLFF,TGTGCCAGCAGTCATCGACAGGGGGCTAATGAAAAACTGTTTTTT
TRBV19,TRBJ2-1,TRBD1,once,CASSPRGRDNEQFF,TGTGCCAGTAGTCCAAGGGGGCGCGACAATGAGCAGTTCTTC
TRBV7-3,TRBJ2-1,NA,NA,CASSLGLGGSYNEQFF,TGTGCCAGCAGCCTTGGTCTGGGGGGTTCCTACAATGAGCAGTTCTTC
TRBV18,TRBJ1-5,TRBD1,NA,CASSPPGTANGNQPQHF,TGTGCCAGCTCACCACCGGGGACAGCGAATGGCAATCAGCCCCAGCATTTT
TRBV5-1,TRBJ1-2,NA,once,CASSLGNSIDYGYTF,TGCGCCAGCAGCCTTGGCAACAGTATAGACTATGGCTACACCTTC
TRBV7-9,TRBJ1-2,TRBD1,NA,CASSFTQGLGGYTF,TGTGCCAGCAGCTTCACACAGGGGCTTGGTGGCTACACCTTC
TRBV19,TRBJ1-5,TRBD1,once,CASSITEWQGAQPQHF,TGTGCCAGTAGTATAACGGAGTGGCAGGGGGCCCAGCCCCAGCATTTT
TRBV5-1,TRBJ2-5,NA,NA,CASSFGGVEETQYF,TGCGCCAGCAGCTTCGGGGGAGTAGAGGAGACCCAGTACTTC
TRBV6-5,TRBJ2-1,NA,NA,CASSSRGGRSYNEQFF,TGTGCCAGCAGTTCCCGTGGAGGGCGGTCCTACAATGAGCAGTTCTTC
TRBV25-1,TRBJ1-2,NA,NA,CASNFVEKIPYGYTF,TGTGCCAGCAATTTCGTTGAGAAGATCCCCTATGGCTACACCTTC
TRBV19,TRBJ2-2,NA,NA,CASSIDLRDTGELFF,TGTGCCAGTAGTATAGATCTGAGGGACACCGGGGAGCTGTTTTTT
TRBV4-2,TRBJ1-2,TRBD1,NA,CASSQDLLGTGNGYTF,TGTGCCAGCAGCCAAGACCTCCTTGGGACAGGAAACGGCTACACCTTC
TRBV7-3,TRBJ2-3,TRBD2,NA,CASSPSGGSTDTQYF,TGTGCCAGCAGCCCTAGCGGGGGGTCCACAGATACGCAGTATTTT
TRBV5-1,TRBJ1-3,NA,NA,CASRPGRDSGNTIYF,TGCGCCAGCCGCCCGGGGAGGGACTCTGGAAACACCATATATTTT
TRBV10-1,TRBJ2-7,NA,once,CASSEWRTQIYEQYF,TGCGCCAGCAGTGAGTGGAGGACTCAAATCTACGAGCAGTACTTC
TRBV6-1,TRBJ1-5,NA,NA,CASSDSFDQPQHF,TGTGCCAGCAGTGATTCCTTTGATCAGCCCCAGCATTTT
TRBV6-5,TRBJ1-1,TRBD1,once,CASSYTGGVTEAFF,TGTGCCAGCAGTTACACAGGGGGCGTGACTGAAGCTTTCTTT
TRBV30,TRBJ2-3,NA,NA,CAWRGQAGENTQYF,TGTGCCTGGCGGGGACAGGCGGGAGAAAATACGCAGTATTTT
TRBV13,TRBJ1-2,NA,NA,CASSPGQRYGYTF,TGTGCCAGCAGCCCCGGACAGCGCTATGGCTACACCTTC
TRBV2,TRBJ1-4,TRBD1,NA,CASRREGGLDEKLFF,TGTGCCAGCCGTCGGGAAGGGGGCTTGGATGAAAAACTGTTTTTT
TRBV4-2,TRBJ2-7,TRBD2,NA,CASSQGATGSGRVYEQYF,TGTGCCAGCAGCCAAGGGGCGACGGGGAGCGGGAGGGTCTACGAGCAGTACTTC
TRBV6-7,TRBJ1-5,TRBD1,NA,CASSYAGDRGLEPQHF,TGTGCCAGCAGTTACGCCGGGGACAGGGGGTTGGAGCCCCAGCATTTT
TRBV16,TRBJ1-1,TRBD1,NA,CASSLYRQGLDTEAFF,TGTGCCAGCAGCCTTTACAGACAGGGGTTGGACACTGAAGCTTTCTTT
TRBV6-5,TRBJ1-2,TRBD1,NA,CASSPTGTIYGYTF,TGTGCCAGCAGCCCGACAGGGACCATCTATGGCTACACCTTC
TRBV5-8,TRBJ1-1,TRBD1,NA,CASSLGTGAEAFF,TGTGCCAGCAGCCTAGGGACAGGGGCTGAAGCTTTCTTT
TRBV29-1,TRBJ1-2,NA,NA,CSGGGGGPYGYTF,TGCAGCGGTGGAGGGGGGGGGCCCTATGGCTACACCTTC
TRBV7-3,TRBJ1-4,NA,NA,CASAETGGNEKLFF,TGTGCCAGCGCCGAAACGGGGGGGAATGAAAAACTGTTTTTT
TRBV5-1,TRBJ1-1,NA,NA,CASSLAGGGEAFF,TGCGCCAGCAGCTTGGCCGGGGGGGGTGAAGCTTTCTTT
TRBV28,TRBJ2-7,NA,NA,CASSLVRAHSYEQYF,TGTGCCAGCAGTTTGGTGCGGGCCCACTCCTACGAGCAGTACTTC
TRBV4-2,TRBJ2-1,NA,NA,CASSQEEVAAAEQFF,TGTGCCAGCAGCCAAGAAGAGGTAGCGGCGGCTGAGCAGTTCTTC
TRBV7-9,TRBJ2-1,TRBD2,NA,CASITTSGGANEQFF,TGTGCCAGCATCACGACTAGCGGGGGGGCCAATGAGCAGTTCTTC
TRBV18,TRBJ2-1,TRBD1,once,CASSPPGQIYNEQFF,TGTGCCAGCTCACCACCGGGACAGATTTACAATGAGCAGTTCTTC
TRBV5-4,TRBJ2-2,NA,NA,CASTLDSPGELFF,TGTGCCAGCACCCTAGACAGTCCCGGGGAGCTGTTTTTT
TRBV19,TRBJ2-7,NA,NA,CASSIGLSGGGLEQYF,TGTGCCAGTAGTATAGGTTTGTCAGGAGGAGGGCTCGAGCAGTACTTC
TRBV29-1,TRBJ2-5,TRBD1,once,CSVEVGQGSGETQYF,TGCAGCGTTGAGGTCGGACAGGGGAGTGGGGAGACCCAGTACTTC
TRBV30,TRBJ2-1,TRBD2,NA,CAWSPGLAARHGRDNEQFF,TGTGCCTGGAGCCCGGGACTAGCAGCTAGACACGGGCGAGACAATGAGCAGTTCTTC
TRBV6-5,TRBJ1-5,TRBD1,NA,CASSDRQGFQPQHF,TGTGCCAGCAGTGACCGACAGGGTTTCCAGCCCCAGCATTTT
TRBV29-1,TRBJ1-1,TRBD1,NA,CSVGGWTGGDTEAFF,TGCAGCGTTGGGGGGTGGACAGGGGGAGACACTGAAGCTTTCTTT